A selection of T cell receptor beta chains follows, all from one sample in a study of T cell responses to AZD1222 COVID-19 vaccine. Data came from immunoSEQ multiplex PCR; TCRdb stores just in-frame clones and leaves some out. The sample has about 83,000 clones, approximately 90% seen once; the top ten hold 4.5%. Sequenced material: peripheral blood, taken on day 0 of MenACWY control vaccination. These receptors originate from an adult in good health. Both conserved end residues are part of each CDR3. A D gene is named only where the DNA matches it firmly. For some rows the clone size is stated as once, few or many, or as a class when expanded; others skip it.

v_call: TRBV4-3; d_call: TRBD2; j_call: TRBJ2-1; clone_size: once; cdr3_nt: TGCGCCAGCAGCCAAGAGAGGGTTACACTAGCGGGAGATAAGAATGAGCAGTTCTTC; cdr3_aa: CASSQERVTLAGDKNEQFF
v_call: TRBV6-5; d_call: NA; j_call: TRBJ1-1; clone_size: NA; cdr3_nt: TGTGCCAGCAGTACTCACGCGGGGGCTGGGACTGAAGCTTTCTTT; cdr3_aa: CASSTHAGAGTEAFF
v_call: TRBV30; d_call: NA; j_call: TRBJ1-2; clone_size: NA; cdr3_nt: TGTGCCTGGAGCTTAAACTATGGCTACACCTTC; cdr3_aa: CAWSLNYGYTF
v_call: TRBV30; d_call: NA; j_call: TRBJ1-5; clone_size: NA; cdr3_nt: TGTCCTTCCCGATCAGCCCAGCATTTT; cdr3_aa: CPSRSAQHF
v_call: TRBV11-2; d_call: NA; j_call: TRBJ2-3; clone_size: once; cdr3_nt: TGTGCCAGCAGCTTATTGGCGGGACAAGATACGCAGTATTTT; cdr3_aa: CASSLLAGQDTQYF
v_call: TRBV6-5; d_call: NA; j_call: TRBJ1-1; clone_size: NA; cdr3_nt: TGTGCCAGTCTTTCTTCAGGGAAGACTGAAGCTTTCTTT; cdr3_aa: CASLSSGKTEAFF
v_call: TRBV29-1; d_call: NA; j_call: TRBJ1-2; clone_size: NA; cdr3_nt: TGCAGCGTCGGACAGAGTAACTATGGCTACACCTTC; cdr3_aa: CSVGQSNYGYTF
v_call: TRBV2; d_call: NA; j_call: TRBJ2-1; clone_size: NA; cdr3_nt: TGTGCCACTCGACCCCTCGCGGGCTACAATGAGCAGTTCTTC; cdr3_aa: CATRPLAGYNEQFF
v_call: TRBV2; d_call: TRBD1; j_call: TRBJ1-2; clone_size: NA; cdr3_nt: TGTGCCAGCAGGGGACAGGGGGCTAACTATGGCTACACCTTC; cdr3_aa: CASRGQGANYGYTF
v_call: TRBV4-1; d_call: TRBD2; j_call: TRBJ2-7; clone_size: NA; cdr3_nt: TGCGCCAGCAGCCAAGATCTAGCGGAGTCAGCGGGAGGGCCCCCGGGAGAGCAGTACTTC; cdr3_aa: CASSQDLAESAGGPPGEQYF
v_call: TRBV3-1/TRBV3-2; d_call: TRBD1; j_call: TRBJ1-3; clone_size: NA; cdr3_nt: TGTGCCAGCAGCCAAGGCCTCTCGGACAGGGGGAACACCATATATTTT; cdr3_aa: CASSQGLSDRGNTIYF
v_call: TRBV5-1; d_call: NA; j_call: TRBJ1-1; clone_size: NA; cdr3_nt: TGCGCCTCCCTGGGGAGGGATACAACTTTCTTT; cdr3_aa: CASLGRDTTFF
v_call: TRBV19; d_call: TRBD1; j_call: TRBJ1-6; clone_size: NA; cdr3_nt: TGTGCCAGTCAGGCCGATGGGGACAGGGATAATTCACCCCTCCACTTT; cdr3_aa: CASQADGDRDNSPLHF
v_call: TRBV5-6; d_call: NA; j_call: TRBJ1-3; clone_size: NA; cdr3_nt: TGTGCCAGCACCCAATTACGCCGGGGCGGAAACACCATATATTTT; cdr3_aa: CASTQLRRGGNTIYF
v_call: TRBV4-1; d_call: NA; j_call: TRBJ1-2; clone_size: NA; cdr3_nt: TGCGCCAGCCGCCCGCCGGGACTCTTGCGCTATGGCTACACCTTC; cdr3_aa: CASRPPGLLRYGYTF
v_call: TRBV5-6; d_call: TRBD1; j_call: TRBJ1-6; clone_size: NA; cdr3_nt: TGTGCCAGCAGCTCACAGGGGGCTACGGTAGCTTCACCCCTCCACTTT; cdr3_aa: CASSSQGATVASPLHF
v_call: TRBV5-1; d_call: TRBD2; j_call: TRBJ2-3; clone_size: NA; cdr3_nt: TGCGCCAGCAGCCGATTCGGGACTAGCGGGCCTACTAGCACAGATACGCAGTATTTT; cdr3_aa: CASSRFGTSGPTSTDTQYF
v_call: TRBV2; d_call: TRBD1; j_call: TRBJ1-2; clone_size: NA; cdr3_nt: TGTGCCAGCGAGGGGAGACAGGGACGAGGCTACACCTTC; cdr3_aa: CASEGRQGRGYTF
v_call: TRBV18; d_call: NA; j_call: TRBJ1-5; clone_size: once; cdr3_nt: TGTGCCAGCTCCCAGGGACCGGCAGGCAATCAGCCCCAGCATTTT; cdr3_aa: CASSQGPAGNQPQHF
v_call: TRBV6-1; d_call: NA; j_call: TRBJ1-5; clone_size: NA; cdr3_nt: TGTGCCAGCAGTGATTGGAGGGGCGCCGATAGCAATCAGCCCCAGCATTTT; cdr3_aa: CASSDWRGADSNQPQHF
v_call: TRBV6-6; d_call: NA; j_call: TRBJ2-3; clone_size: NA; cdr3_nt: TGTGCCAGCAGTTACCCCCGTTCAGAAACAGATACGCAGTATTTT; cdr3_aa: CASSYPRSETDTQYF
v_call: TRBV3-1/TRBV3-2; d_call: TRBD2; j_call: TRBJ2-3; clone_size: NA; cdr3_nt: TGTGCCAGCAGCCCTTTCGGACTAGCGGGAGATTCTAAATCTAGCACAGATACGCAGTATTTT; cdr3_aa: CASSPFGLAGDSKSSTDTQYF
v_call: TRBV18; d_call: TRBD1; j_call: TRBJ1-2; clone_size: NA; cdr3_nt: TGTGCCAGCTCACAAGACAGGGATGGCTACACCTTC; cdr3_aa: CASSQDRDGYTF
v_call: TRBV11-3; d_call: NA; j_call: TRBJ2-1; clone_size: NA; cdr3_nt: TGTGCCAGCAGCGCCGGGACTCACCGCAATGAGCAGTTCTTC; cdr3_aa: CASSAGTHRNEQFF
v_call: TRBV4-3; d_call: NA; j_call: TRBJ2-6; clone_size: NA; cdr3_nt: TGCGCCAGCAGCCAAAAACCGATCTCTGGGGCCAACGTCCTGACTTTC; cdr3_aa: CASSQKPISGANVLTF
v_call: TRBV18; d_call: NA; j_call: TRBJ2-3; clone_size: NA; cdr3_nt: TGTGCCAGCTCACCATGGGACGGATACACAGATACGCAGTATTTT; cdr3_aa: CASSPWDGYTDTQYF
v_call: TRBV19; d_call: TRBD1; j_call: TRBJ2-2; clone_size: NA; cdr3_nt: TGTGCCAGTAGTAAACAGGGGGCGGGCACCGGGGAGCTGTTTTTT; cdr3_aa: CASSKQGAGTGELFF
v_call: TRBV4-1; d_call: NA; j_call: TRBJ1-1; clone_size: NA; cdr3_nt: TGCGCCAGCAGTCTAAGGCAGGGGAGGAGGAACACTGAAGCTTTCTTT; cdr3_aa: CASSLRQGRRNTEAFF
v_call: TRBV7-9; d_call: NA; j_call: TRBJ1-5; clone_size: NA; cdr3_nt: TGTGCCAGCAGCGTTGGGCCCCAGCCCCAGCATTTT; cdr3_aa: CASSVGPQPQHF
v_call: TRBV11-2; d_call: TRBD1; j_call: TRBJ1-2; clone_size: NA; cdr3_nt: TGTGCCAGCAGCTTAGGAGGCCCCGGGACAGGGTATAACTATGGCTACACCTTC; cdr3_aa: CASSLGGPGTGYNYGYTF